These 32 T cell receptor beta chains were all obtained from the same sample, sequenced in a study of T cells in Graves' hyperthyroidism and ophthalmopathy. Template material for amplifying TCR beta CDR3 regions consisted of RNA transcripts. The HTBI primer set served for first-round RT-PCR of the TCR CDR3. TCRdb independently ran MiXCR on the multiplex PCR reads; one entry per CDR3 protein. This sample has 250,000 to 400,000 distinct CDR3 sequences, with roughly 15% found just once. Sequenced input: blood. The receptors derive from a woman aged 35 to 49 with Graves' ophthalmopathy.

This clonotype was counted ten times or more. The chain combines TRBV12-5 with TRBJ2-2, with 11 bases identical to TRBD1. From germline, CDR1 is LGHNT and CDR2 FRNRAP. The CDR3 is 15 amino acids. The trim removed 1 base at V and 6 bases at J, leaving 1 base unmatched. DNA for the CDR3: TGTGCTAGTGGTTTGGGGACAGGGGGCGCCGGGGAGCTGTTTTTT. Translating it yields CASGLGTGGAGELFF.

This clonotype was found many times. J is TRBJ1-4 and V is TRBV20-1; perhaps TRBD1 as D (5 bases). Germline V gives CDR1 DFQATT, CDR2 SNEGSKA (reference sequence). V was shortened by 7 bases and J by 8 bases, with 17 bases between the two germline ends. The CDR3 has 13 residues. The CDR3 bases are TGCAGTGGGTCGTCTGGGGCTTACGAAAAACTGTTTTTT. Protein product: CSGSSGAYEKLFF.

There are many counts of this clonotype. V and J are TRBV27 and TRBJ1-5; D is perhaps TRBD1 (5 bases). V shed 8 bases and J shed 4 bases, with 12 bases lying between them. The CDR3 covers 13 residues. Germline CDR1 MNHEY, CDR2 SMNVEV (reference sequence). The CDR3 sequence: CASSREENQPQHF. In DNA, the CDR3 is TGTGCCAGCTCCAGGGAAGAGAATCAGCCCCAGCATTTT.

This clonotype was seen ten or more times. The chain employs TRBV2 and TRBJ2-1, with 8 bases that match TRBD2. This CDR3 has 14 amino acids. Germline loops: CDR1 SNHLY, CDR2 FYNNEI. J was trimmed by 7 bases and V by 10 bases; bases with no gene match: 12. The CDR3 DNA sequence: TGTGCCACAGCGTCGACGGGGGGGCTAAATGAGCAGTTCTTC. Residues: CATASTGGLNEQFF.

The sample holds a few counts of this clonotype. Its ends do not fully match the called genes, so a read error is possible. The chain recombines TRBV14 with TRBJ2-2, with 8 nucleotides matching TRBD2. Germline CDR1 is SGHDN and CDR2 is FVKESK. The CDR3 covers 19 residues. Written as DNA, the CDR3 is TGTGCCGGCAGCCAAGGCCCCCTTGCGGGAGGAGGTTACACCGGGGAGCTGTTTTTT. Protein product: CAGSQGPLAGGGYTGELFF.

This clonotype has a count of ten or more. In DNA, the CDR3 is TGTGCCAGCAGCTTAACCCGACTAGTTCTCGAGCAGTTCTTC. This codes for CASSLTRLVLEQFF. This chain links TRBV7-8 with TRBJ2-1, with a possible D match to TRBD2 (6 bases). Germline values: CDR1 SGHVS, CDR2 FQNEAQ. The length of the CDR3 is 14 residues. V shed 2 bases and J shed 10 bases, with 15 bases lying between them.

This clonotype showed up many times. J is TRBJ2-5 and V is TRBV19; 9 nucleotides align to TRBD1. From germline, CDR1 is LNHDA and CDR2 SQIVND (reference sequence). The CDR3 loop spans 13 amino acids. Trimming removed 4 bases from V and 5 bases from J; junction bases left unmatched: 2. The CDR3 is CASSRDRVETQYF. The CDR3 region has the DNA TGTGCCAGTAGTAGGGACAGGGTGGAGACCCAGTACTTC.

J is TRBJ1-1 and V is TRBV29-1; tentatively, D is TRBD1 (6 bases). The CDR3 has 14 residues. V lost 7 bases and J 3 bases, leaving 18 bases between the germline ends. Germline loops: CDR1 SQVTM, CDR2 ANQGSEA. CDR3 in DNA: TGCAGCGCCCTATACGGGGGCTGGTACACTGAAGCTTTCTTT. This sequence encodes CSALYGGWYTEAFF.

A remark on this clonotype: A read error may produce the germline difference seen at one junction end. The V call is TRBV2, the J call TRBJ1-5; the D is unclear. Looked up from germline, CDR1 is SNHLY and CDR2 is FYNNEI. The CDR3 has 15 residues. The CDR3 bases are TGCGCCAGCAGTGCGGGGATGAGTAACAATCAGCCCCAGCATTTT. Translation gives CASSAGMSNNQPQHF. Variable domain in full (rest from reference TRBV2 and TRBJ1-5): EPEVTQTPSHQVTQMGQEVILRCVPISNHLYFYWYRQILGQKVEFLVSFYNNEISEKSEIFDDQFSVERPDGSNFTLKIRSTKLEDSAMYFCASSAGMSNNQPQHFGDGTRLSIL.

This clonotype has ten or more counts. V is TRBV3-1 and J is TRBJ1-1, with TRBD1 matching 8 bases. The CDR3 consists of 17 residues. The V gene's germline CDR1 is LGHDT and CDR2 YNNKEL (reference sequence). V dropped 1 base and J dropped 0; count of bases not matched to a gene: 7. The CDR3 region has the DNA TGTGCCAGCAGCCAAGGAGGCAGGGGGCGTATGAACACTGAAGCTTTCTTT. Protein product: CASSQGGRGRMNTEAFF.

V gene TRBV20-1 combines with J gene TRBJ2-1; D is undetermined. V lost 6 bases and J 0 bases, leaving 12 bases between the germline ends. From germline, CDR1 is DFQATT and CDR2 SNEGSKA (reference sequence). The CDR3 covers 14 residues. The CDR3 DNA reads as TGCAGTGCCCTGGCCTACAACTCCTACAATGAGCAGTTCTTC. This encodes CSALAYNSYNEQFF.

This chain uses TRBV15 with TRBJ2-1; TRBD1 is a possible D gene (6 bases). The CDR3 sequence is 17 residues long. V lost 1 base and J 4 bases, leaving 17 bases between the germline ends. Germline V lookup: CDR1 LNHNV, CDR2 YYDKDF (reference sequence). The CDR3 bases are TGTGCCACCAGCAGAGGAGTGGGGGCGCCTCCTTACAATGAGCAGTTCTTC. The encoded protein is CATSRGVGAPPYNEQFF. Drawing the rest from reference TRBV15 and TRBJ2-1, the complete variable domain is DAMVIQNPRYQVTQFGKPVTLSCSQTLNHNVMYWYQQKSSQAPKLLFHYYDKDFNNEADTPDNFQSRRPNTSFCFLDIRSPGLGDTAMYLCATSRGVGAPPYNEQFFGPGTRLTVL.

J is TRBJ2-2 and V is TRBV20-1; D perhaps matches TRBD1 (6 bases). V was trimmed by 2 bases and J by 5 bases, leaving 18 bases between them. This CDR3 region has 16 residues. Germline CDR1 DFQATT, CDR2 SNEGSKA (reference sequence). The CDR3 here is CSARKPPGQRTGELFF. CDR3 in DNA: TGCAGTGCTAGAAAACCCCCGGGACAAAGGACCGGGGAGCTGTTTTTT.

This clonotype was counted between two and nine times. The chain joins TRBV3-1 to TRBJ2-7, with 15 bases identical to TRBD2. Germline V CDR1 and CDR2: LGHDT, YNNKEL (reference sequence). The CDR3 loop spans 16 amino acids. V gave up 4 bases and J gave up 0 bases; unmatched junction bases: 1. This chain's CDR3 is CASSRTSGRGSYEQYF. For the CDR3, the DNA is TGTGCCAGCAGCCGGACTAGCGGGAGGGGCTCCTACGAGCAGTACTTC.

The chain uses TRBV9 and TRBJ2-2; D unresolved. Per germline, CDR1 SGDLS and CDR2 YYNGEE. Trimming cost V 3 bases and J 8 bases, with 11 bases left between them. This CDR3 contains 13 residues. CDR3 amino acids: CASSGGGRGELFF. The DNA of the CDR3 is TGTGCCAGCAGCGGCGGTGGCCGTGGGGAGCTGTTTTTT.

This clonotype was seen many times. The chain uses TRBV2 and TRBJ2-4; 7 positions match TRBD2. The CDR3 has 13 residues. Losses at the gene ends were 7 bases for V and 7 bases for J; bases not matched to a gene: 7. Germline V gene sequence: CDR1 SNHLY, CDR2 FYNNEI. Written as DNA, the CDR3 is TGTGCCAGCAAGATGGGCGGGAGCAACATTCAGTACTTC. Translation: CASKMGGSNIQYF.

The chain recombines TRBV10-3 with TRBJ2-7; D remains ambiguous. CDR3 size: 14 residues. Germline V CDR1 and CDR2: ENHRY, SYGVKD. Trimming removed 3 bases at V and 1 base at J, with 10 bases between. This chain's CDR3 is CAISERQVSYEQYF. In DNA, the CDR3 is TGTGCCATCAGTGAAAGGCAGGTTTCCTACGAGCAGTACTTC.

This clonotype came up many times. The chain combines TRBV28 with TRBJ1-6; D may be TRBD1 (6 bases). The ends were cut back, 3 bases at V and 7 bases at J, with 10 bases in the middle. The CDR3 is made up of 14 amino acids. The germline CDR1 and CDR2 sequences are MDHEN and SYDVKM. The CDR3 DNA sequence: TGTGCCAGCAGTTTTGGGGGGGCAAATTCACCCCTCCACTTT. This gives the protein CASSFGGANSPLHF.

This clonotype was detected many times. The chain employs TRBV24-1 and TRBJ1-5; maybe TRBD1 (5 bases). The germline V and J ends were trimmed by 6 bases and 0 bases, with 8 bases remaining between them. Germline CDR1 KGHDR, CDR2 SFDVKD. The CDR3 is made up of 14 amino acids. The CDR3 sequence is CATSRGDSNQPQHF. The CDR3 DNA reads TGTGCCACCAGTAGGGGTGATAGCAATCAGCCCCAGCATTTT.

CDR3 bases: TGCAGCAGGGGTCCCCCCGGCAATATGGCTACAGGAGAGGTTCAAAACTATGGCTACACCTTC. Translated, it gives CSRGPPGNMATGEVQNYGYTF. The J gene is TRBJ1-2, the V gene TRBV29-1; D possibly corresponds to TRBD1 (5 bases). V lost 8 bases and J 2 bases, leaving 39 bases between the germline ends. This CDR3 contains 21 residues. The germline CDR1 and CDR2 sequences are SQVTM and ANQGSEA.

The chain links TRBV30 to TRBJ1-3, with TRBD1 matching 8 bases. The V segment lost 2 bases and the J segment 6 bases; nucleotides outside the gene matches: 9. CDR3 size: 15 residues. Germline-derived CDR1 and CDR2 are GTSNPN and SVGIG (reference sequence). The CDR3 sequence is CAWSSWGQEENTIYF. The CDR3 bases are TGTGCCTGGAGTTCTTGGGGACAGGAAGAAAACACCATATATTTT.

This clonotype was seen only a few times. The rearrangement uses TRBV7-2 and TRBJ2-7; D is unresolved. Germline CDR1 and CDR2: SGHTA and FQGNSA. V lost 0 bases and J lost 5, with 8 bases in between. The CDR3 extends over 13 amino acids. For the CDR3, the DNA is TGTGCCAGCAGCTTAGCGCCCCTTAACGAGCAGTACTTC. This codes for CASSLAPLNEQYF.

The chain uses TRBV29-1 and TRBJ2-6; perhaps TRBD1 as D (7 bases). There are 15 residues in the CDR3. The germline V gene has CDR1 SQVTM and CDR2 ANQGSEA. V was clipped by 3 bases and J by 3 bases, with 12 bases between them. DNA for the CDR3: TGCAGCGTTGATGGAGGGGGCGGTGGGGCCAACGTCCTGACTTTC. It yields the protein CSVDGGGGGANVLTF.

The table lists this clonotype with many counts. V is TRBV2 and J is TRBJ1-5; D gene uncertain. V lost 3 bases, J lost 0 bases, and 3 bases lay in between. This CDR3 has 13 amino acids. Germline V gene data show CDR1 as SNHLY and CDR2 as FYNNEI. The CDR3 nucleotides are TGTGCCAGCAGTGATTTTAGCAATCAGCCCCAGCATTTT. Protein: CASSDFSNQPQHF.

This clonotype was seen repeatedly, ten times or more. This rearrangement joins TRBV27 to TRBJ2-7; D is uncertain. V lost 5 bases, J lost 2 bases, and 16 bases lay in between. The CDR3 is made up of 15 amino acids. Germline V gene sequence: CDR1 MNHEY, CDR2 SMNVEV (reference sequence). The DNA of the CDR3 is TGTGCCAGCAGTCCGAACCCCATGGGGACCTACGAGCAGTACTTC. This gives the protein CASSPNPMGTYEQYF.

Notes on this clonotype: It may be a read error: a sequence one base away is much more abundant. This chain connects TRBV3-1 to TRBJ2-1; 9 bases match TRBD2. V lost 2 bases, J lost 0 bases, and 8 bases stayed unmatched. CDR1 and CDR2 (germline): LGHDT, YNNKEL (reference sequence). This CDR3 is 18 amino acids long. CDR3 amino acids: CASSQKSSGVSSYNEQFF. As DNA, the CDR3 is TGTGCCAGCAGCCAAAAGTCTAGCGGGGTAAGCTCCTACAATGAGCAGTTCTTC.

This clonotype has only a few counts. This chain links TRBV12-3 or TRBV12-4 with TRBJ2-1; the match to TRBD2 covers 8 bases. V lost 2 bases and J lost 7; bases outside the gene matches: 10. The CDR3 loop spans 16 amino acids. CDR3: CASSLRAGGLQNEQFF. The CDR3 region has the DNA TGTGCCAGCAGTTTAAGGGCGGGGGGACTTCAAAATGAGCAGTTCTTC.

The chain uses TRBV4-2 and TRBJ1-1, with 8 nucleotides matching TRBD1. Germline CDR1 reads LGHNA; CDR2 reads YNFKEQ. Trimming at V came to 5 bases and at J to 4 bases, leaving 15 bases not matched to a gene. The length of the CDR3 is 17 residues. As DNA, the CDR3 is TGTGCCAGCAGCGCCATGACAGGGGTGGCTTCTGGCACTGAAGCTTTCTTT. It yields the protein CASSAMTGVASGTEAFF.

This chain connects TRBV7-2 to TRBJ2-6; D perhaps matches TRBD2 (5 bases). Per germline, CDR1 SGHTA and CDR2 FQGNSA. V shed 1 base and J shed 3 bases, with 13 bases lying between them. The CDR3 spans 17 residues. CDR3 coding DNA: TGTGCCAGCAGCTTAGTGAGGGTAGATATTGGGGCCAACGTCCTGACTTTC. It codes for CASSLVRVDIGANVLTF. The full variable domain, rest sourced from reference TRBV7-2 and TRBJ2-6, is GAGVSQSPSNKVTEKGKDVELRCDPISGHTALYWYRQSLGQGLEFLIYFQGNSAPDKSGLPSDRFSAERTGGSVSTLTIQRTQQEDSAVYLCASSLVRVDIGANVLTFGAGSRLTVL.

This clonotype was seen at least ten times. V and J are TRBV28 and TRBJ1-2; D might be TRBD1 (5 bases). The CDR3 has 14 amino acids. Trimming pared 8 bases from V and 4 bases from J, leaving 17 bases between. The germline V gene encodes CDR1 MDHEN and CDR2 SYDVKM. CDR3 DNA sequence: TGTGCCAGCGGAAATTTACAGGTCCCCTATGGCTACACCTTC. It is translated as CASGNLQVPYGYTF.

This clonotype appeared many times. V is TRBV2 and J is TRBJ2-1, with 8 positions matching TRBD1. This CDR3 contains 16 residues. The V gene end was trimmed by 6 bases and the J gene end by 4 bases; junction bases not matched to a gene: 11. CDR1 and CDR2 (germline): SNHLY, FYNNEI. The CDR3 sequence: CASRERTGSGYNEQFF. Here the CDR3 DNA reads TGTGCCAGCAGGGAAAGGACAGGGTCGGGATACAATGAGCAGTTCTTC.

Turning to this clonotype: Mismatch with germline at one junction end may stem from a read error. V and J are TRBV7-2 and TRBJ2-7, with D perhaps TRBD1 or TRBD2 (5 bases each). Germline V gene data show CDR1 as SGHTA and CDR2 as FQGNSA. The CDR3 totals 14 residues. The CDR3 loop reads CASSPAGGLYGQYF. The CDR3 coding sequence is TGTGCCAGCAGCCCGGCTGGGGGATTGTACGGGCAGTACTTC.